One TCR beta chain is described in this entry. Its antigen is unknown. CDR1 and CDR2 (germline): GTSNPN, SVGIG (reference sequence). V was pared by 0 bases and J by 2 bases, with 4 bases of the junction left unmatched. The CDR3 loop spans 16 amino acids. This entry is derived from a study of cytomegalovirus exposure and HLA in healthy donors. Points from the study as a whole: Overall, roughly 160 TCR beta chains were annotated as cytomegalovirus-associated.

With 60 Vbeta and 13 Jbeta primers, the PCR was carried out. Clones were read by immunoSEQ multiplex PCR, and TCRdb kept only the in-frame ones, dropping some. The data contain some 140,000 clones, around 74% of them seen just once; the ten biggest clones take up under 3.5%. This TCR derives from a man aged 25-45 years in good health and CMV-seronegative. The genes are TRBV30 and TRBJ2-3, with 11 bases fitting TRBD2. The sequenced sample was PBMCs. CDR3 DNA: TGTGCCTGGAGTGTATGGGGACTAGCGGACACAGATACGCAGTATTTT. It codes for CAWSVWGLADTDTQYF.